A selection of T cell receptor beta chains follows, all from one sample in a study of cytomegalovirus exposure and HLA in healthy donors. The assay was immunoSEQ multiplex PCR, and TCRdb's table has in-frame clones only and misses some. The sample carries approximately 250,000 clones, roughly 78% recorded once. Sequencing was carried out using PBMCs. These receptors originate from a boy between 5 and 17 years old in good health and CMV-seronegative. Both conserved end residues are part of each CDR3. Fields, in order: V gene, J gene, D gene, clone size, CDR3 DNA, CDR3 protein. A D gene is named only where the DNA matches it firmly. Some rows have no size entry. The others give once, few or many, or a class for an expanded clone.

v_call: TRBV9; j_call: TRBJ1-1; d_call: -; clone_size: -; cdr3_nt: TGTGCCAGCAGCGTTACTCAGGGGAACACTGAAGCTTTCTTT; cdr3_aa: CASSVTQGNTEAFF
v_call: TRBV7-2; j_call: TRBJ1-2; d_call: TRBD1; clone_size: once; cdr3_nt: TGTGCCAGCAGCCGGACAGGGGGGACGAACTATGGCTACACCTTC; cdr3_aa: CASSRTGGTNYGYTF
v_call: TRBV2; j_call: TRBJ1-5; d_call: -; clone_size: -; cdr3_nt: TGTGCCAGCGGTACAGACCGGCAGGGCAATCAGCCCCAGCATTTT; cdr3_aa: CASGTDRQGNQPQHF
v_call: TRBV2; j_call: TRBJ1-1; d_call: TRBD1; clone_size: few; cdr3_nt: TGTGCCAGCAGTGGGGGACAGGGGAGTAAAGCTTTCTTT; cdr3_aa: CASSGGQGSKAFF
v_call: TRBV5-8; j_call: TRBJ2-2; d_call: -; clone_size: -; cdr3_nt: TGTGCCAGCAGCTTGGTTAGGAGGGGCACCGGGGAGCTGTTTTTT; cdr3_aa: CASSLVRRGTGELFF
v_call: TRBV7-6; j_call: TRBJ2-3; d_call: -; clone_size: -; cdr3_nt: TGTGCCAGCAGCTTTAGCGGTAGCACAGATACGCAGTATTTT; cdr3_aa: CASSFSGSTDTQYF
v_call: TRBV29-1; j_call: TRBJ1-1; d_call: -; clone_size: -; cdr3_nt: TGCAGCGTTGATTCAGGGGCTTTAGCTTTCTTT; cdr3_aa: CSVDSGALAFF
v_call: TRBV14; j_call: TRBJ1-2; d_call: -; clone_size: -; cdr3_nt: TGTGGGTTAGGGAGCACTAGCTATGGCTACACCTTC; cdr3_aa: CGLGSTSYGYTF
v_call: TRBV11-3; j_call: TRBJ2-1; d_call: TRBD2; clone_size: -; cdr3_nt: TGTGCCAGCACCCGAGGATGGGCGGGGGATGAGCAGTTCTTC; cdr3_aa: CASTRGWAGDEQFF
v_call: TRBV5-1; j_call: TRBJ1-1; d_call: -; clone_size: -; cdr3_nt: TGCGCCAGCAGCTTGCGTAGACAGGAGAACACTGAAGCTTTCTTT; cdr3_aa: CASSLRRQENTEAFF
v_call: TRBV30; j_call: TRBJ1-5; d_call: TRBD1; clone_size: -; cdr3_nt: TGTGCCTGGAGTAGGGACAGCTCTTATCAGCCCCAGCATTTT; cdr3_aa: CAWSRDSSYQPQHF
v_call: TRBV5-5; j_call: TRBJ1-4; d_call: TRBD1; clone_size: -; cdr3_nt: TGTGCCAGCAGCTTCCGACAGGGAACAACTAATGAAAAACTGTTTTTT; cdr3_aa: CASSFRQGTTNEKLFF
v_call: TRBV5-6; j_call: TRBJ1-1; d_call: -; clone_size: -; cdr3_nt: TGTGCCAGCAGCGCCCTCTTACAGGGTGAAGCTTTCTTT; cdr3_aa: CASSALLQGEAFF
v_call: TRBV5-8; j_call: TRBJ1-2; d_call: -; clone_size: -; cdr3_nt: TGTGCCAGCAGCTCGTTAATTGTTTATGGCTACACCTTC; cdr3_aa: CASSSLIVYGYTF
v_call: TRBV11-3; j_call: TRBJ2-7; d_call: TRBD2; clone_size: -; cdr3_nt: TGTGCCAGCAGCTTAGGGGAAGCGGGAGTGGGTGTGAAGCAGTACTTC; cdr3_aa: CASSLGEAGVGVKQYF
v_call: TRBV13; j_call: TRBJ1-1; d_call: TRBD1; clone_size: -; cdr3_nt: TGTGCCAGCAGCTTACAATTCAACAGGGGGAACACTGAAGCTTTCTTT; cdr3_aa: CASSLQFNRGNTEAFF
v_call: TRBV5-6; j_call: TRBJ2-5; d_call: TRBD1; clone_size: -; cdr3_nt: TGTGCCAGCAGCTTGCAGGGGGAATCAAAAGAGACCCAGTACTTC; cdr3_aa: CASSLQGESKETQYF
v_call: TRBV5-6; j_call: TRBJ1-1; d_call: -; clone_size: -; cdr3_nt: TGTGCCAGCAGCTGGGCGTCAGTGAACACTGAAGCTTTCTTT; cdr3_aa: CASSWASVNTEAFF
v_call: TRBV7-9; j_call: TRBJ2-7; d_call: -; clone_size: -; cdr3_nt: TGTGCCAGCAGCTCTAGGACAAGCGCCTACGAGCAGTACTTC; cdr3_aa: CASSSRTSAYEQYF
v_call: TRBV27; j_call: TRBJ1-1; d_call: -; clone_size: -; cdr3_nt: TGTGCCAGCAGTGCCCGGGGGGGGGCGAACACTGAAGCTTTCTTT; cdr3_aa: CASSARGGANTEAFF
v_call: TRBV20-1; j_call: TRBJ1-1; d_call: -; clone_size: -; cdr3_nt: TGCAGTGCTACCCAGGGCACTGAAGCTTTCTTT; cdr3_aa: CSATQGTEAFF
v_call: TRBV5-4; j_call: TRBJ2-5; d_call: -; clone_size: -; cdr3_nt: TGTGCCAGCAGTTCCCGGGCCCCAGGGGCTGAGACCCAGTACTTC; cdr3_aa: CASSSRAPGAETQYF
v_call: TRBV11-3; j_call: TRBJ2-5; d_call: -; clone_size: -; cdr3_nt: TGTGCCAGCAGCTTAGGTTGGGCCTCAGAGACCCAGTACTTC; cdr3_aa: CASSLGWASETQYF
v_call: TRBV4-1; j_call: TRBJ1-1; d_call: -; clone_size: -; cdr3_nt: TGCGCCAGCAGCCAAGAAAGAGCGATGGCGGGAGAGGTCACTGAAGCTTTCTTT; cdr3_aa: CASSQERAMAGEVTEAFF
v_call: TRBV6-6; j_call: TRBJ1-2; d_call: -; clone_size: -; cdr3_nt: TGTGCCAGCAGTTACGGTGCGGGGGGCGGTGGCTACACCTTC; cdr3_aa: CASSYGAGGGGYTF
v_call: TRBV2; j_call: TRBJ1-2; d_call: TRBD1; clone_size: -; cdr3_nt: TGTGCCAGCAGTAGACAGGGAGCTAACTATGGCTACACCTTC; cdr3_aa: CASSRQGANYGYTF
v_call: TRBV5-4; j_call: TRBJ1-2; d_call: TRBD1; clone_size: -; cdr3_nt: TGTGCCAGCAGGCAGACACCGGGACAGGGGGCACGGGGCTACACCTTC; cdr3_aa: CASRQTPGQGARGYTF
v_call: TRBV7-2; j_call: TRBJ2-5; d_call: TRBD2; clone_size: -; cdr3_nt: TGTGCCAGCAGGGTCAGGGCGGGGGGACAAGAGACCCAGTACTTC; cdr3_aa: CASRVRAGGQETQYF
v_call: TRBV13; j_call: TRBJ2-1; d_call: -; clone_size: -; cdr3_nt: TGTGCCAGCAGTTTAGAGGGTCCCCGAGGACTCAATGAGCAGTTCTTC; cdr3_aa: CASSLEGPRGLNEQFF
v_call: TRBV11-2; j_call: TRBJ2-7; d_call: TRBD1; clone_size: -; cdr3_nt: TGTGCCAGCAGCCTTGAACCGGACAGGGGGCAGTACTTC; cdr3_aa: CASSLEPDRGQYF
v_call: TRBV9; j_call: TRBJ2-3; d_call: -; clone_size: -; cdr3_nt: TGTGCCAGCAGCTATCGCGGGGGCACAGATACGCAGTATTTT; cdr3_aa: CASSYRGGTDTQYF
v_call: TRBV7-2; j_call: TRBJ2-1; d_call: TRBD2; clone_size: -; cdr3_nt: TGTGCCAGCAGCCCTGCGGGGGGCAGGTCCTACAATGAGCAGTTCTTC; cdr3_aa: CASSPAGGRSYNEQFF
v_call: TRBV7-7; j_call: TRBJ2-2; d_call: TRBD2; clone_size: -; cdr3_nt: TGTGCCAGCAGCCCCCTGGCGGGAGGATCGAACACCGGGGAGCTGTTTTTT; cdr3_aa: CASSPLAGGSNTGELFF
v_call: TRBV5-6; j_call: TRBJ1-2; d_call: -; clone_size: -; cdr3_nt: TGTGCCAGCAGCTCTCCTTCGGGAGATCTGCATGGCTACACCTTC; cdr3_aa: CASSSPSGDLHGYTF
v_call: TRBV10-3; j_call: TRBJ2-2; d_call: TRBD2; clone_size: many; cdr3_nt: TGTGCCATCAGTGGTAGCGGGAGTCCCGGGGAGCTGTTTTTT; cdr3_aa: CAISGSGSPGELFF
v_call: TRBV10-1; j_call: TRBJ1-1; d_call: -; clone_size: -; cdr3_nt: TGCGCCAGCAGTGAGCCTTGGTCCACCCCGGGAAGGACAGTCCTGAACACTGAAGCTTTCTTT; cdr3_aa: CASSEPWSTPGRTVLNTEAFF